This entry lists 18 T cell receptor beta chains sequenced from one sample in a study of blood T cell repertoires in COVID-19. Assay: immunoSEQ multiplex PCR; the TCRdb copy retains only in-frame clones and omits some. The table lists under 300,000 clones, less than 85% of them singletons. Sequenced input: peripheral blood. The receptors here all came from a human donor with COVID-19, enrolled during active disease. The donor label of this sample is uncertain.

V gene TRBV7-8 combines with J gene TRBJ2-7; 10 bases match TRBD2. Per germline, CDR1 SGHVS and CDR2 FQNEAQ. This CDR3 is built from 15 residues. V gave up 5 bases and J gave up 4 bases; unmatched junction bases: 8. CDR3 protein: CASSREAGGPYEQYF. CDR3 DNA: TGTGCCAGCAGCCGAGAAGCGGGAGGGCCGTACGAGCAGTACTTC.

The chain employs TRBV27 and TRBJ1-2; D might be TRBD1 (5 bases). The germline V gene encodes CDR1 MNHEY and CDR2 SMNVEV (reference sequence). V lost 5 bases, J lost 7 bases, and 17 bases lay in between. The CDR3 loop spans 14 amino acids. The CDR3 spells CASSRRTPGGGYTF. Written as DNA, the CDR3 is TGTGCCAGCAGTCGCCGGACCCCCGGGGGTGGCTACACCTTC.

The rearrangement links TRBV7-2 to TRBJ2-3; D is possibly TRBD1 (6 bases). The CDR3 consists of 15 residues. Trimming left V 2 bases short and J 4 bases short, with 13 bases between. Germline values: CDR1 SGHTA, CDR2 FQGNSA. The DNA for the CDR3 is TGTGCCAGCAGCTTACGGATACAGGGATCAGATACGCAGTATTTT. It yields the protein CASSLRIQGSDTQYF.

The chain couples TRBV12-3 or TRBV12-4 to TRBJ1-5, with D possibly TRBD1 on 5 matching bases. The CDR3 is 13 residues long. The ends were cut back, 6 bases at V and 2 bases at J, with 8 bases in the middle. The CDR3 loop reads CASRAQGNQPQHF. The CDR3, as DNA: TGTGCCAGCAGGGCACAGGGCAATCAGCCCCAGCATTTT.

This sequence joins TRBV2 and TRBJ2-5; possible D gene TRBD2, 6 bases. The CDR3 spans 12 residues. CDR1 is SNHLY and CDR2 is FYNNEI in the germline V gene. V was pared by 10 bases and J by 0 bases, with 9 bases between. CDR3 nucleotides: TGTGCCACGCGGGAAAACCAAGAGACCCAGTACTTC. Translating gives CATRENQETQYF.

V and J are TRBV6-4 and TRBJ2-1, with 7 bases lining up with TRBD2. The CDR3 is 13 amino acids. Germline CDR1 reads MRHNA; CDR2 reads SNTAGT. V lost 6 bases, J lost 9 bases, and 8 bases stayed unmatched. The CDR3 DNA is TGTGCCAGCAGCAAGGGAGGGCAAGGTGAGCAGTTCTTC. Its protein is CASSKGGQGEQFF.

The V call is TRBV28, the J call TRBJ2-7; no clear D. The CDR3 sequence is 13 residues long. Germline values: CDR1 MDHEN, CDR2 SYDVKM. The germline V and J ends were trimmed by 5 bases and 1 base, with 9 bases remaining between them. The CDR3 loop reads CASSPVRSYEQYF. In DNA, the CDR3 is TGTGCCAGCAGTCCGGTCCGGTCCTACGAGCAGTACTTC. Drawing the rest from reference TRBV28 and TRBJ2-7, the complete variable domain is DVKVTQSSRYLVKRTGEKVFLECVQDMDHENMFWYRQDPGLGLRLIYFSYDVKMKEKGDIPEGYSVSREKKERFSLILESASTNQTSMYLCASSPVRSYEQYFGPGTRLTVT.

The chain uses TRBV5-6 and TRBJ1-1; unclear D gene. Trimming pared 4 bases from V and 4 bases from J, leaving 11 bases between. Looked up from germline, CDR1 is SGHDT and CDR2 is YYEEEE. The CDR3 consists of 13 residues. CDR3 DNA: TGTGCCAGCAGCCTGGATTCAGGCACTGAAGCTTTCTTT. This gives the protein CASSLDSGTEAFF.

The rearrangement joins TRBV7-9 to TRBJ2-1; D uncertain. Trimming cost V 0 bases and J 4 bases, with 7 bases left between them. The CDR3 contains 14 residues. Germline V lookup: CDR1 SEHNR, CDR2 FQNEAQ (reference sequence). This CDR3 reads CASSLAAGYNEQFF. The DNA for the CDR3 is TGTGCCAGCAGCTTAGCGGCAGGATACAATGAGCAGTTCTTC.

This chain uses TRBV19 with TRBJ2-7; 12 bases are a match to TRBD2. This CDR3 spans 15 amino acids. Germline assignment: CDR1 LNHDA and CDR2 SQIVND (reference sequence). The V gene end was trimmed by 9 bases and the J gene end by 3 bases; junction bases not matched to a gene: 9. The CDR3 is CASRYLAGGGYEQYF. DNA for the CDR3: TGTGCCAGCCGATACCTAGCGGGAGGGGGCTACGAGCAGTACTTC.

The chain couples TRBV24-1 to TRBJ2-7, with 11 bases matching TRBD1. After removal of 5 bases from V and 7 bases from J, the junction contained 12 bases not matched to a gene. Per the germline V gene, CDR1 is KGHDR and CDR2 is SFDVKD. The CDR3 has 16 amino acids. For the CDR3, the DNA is TGTGCCACCAGTGGCGGACAGGGGGCGGTTTCGGGGGAGCAGTACTTC. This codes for CATSGGQGAVSGEQYF.

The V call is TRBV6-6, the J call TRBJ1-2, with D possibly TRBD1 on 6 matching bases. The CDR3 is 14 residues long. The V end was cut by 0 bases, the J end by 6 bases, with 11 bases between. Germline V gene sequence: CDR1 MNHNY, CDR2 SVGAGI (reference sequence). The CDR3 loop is CASSYSNGGDGYTF. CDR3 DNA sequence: TGTGCCAGCAGTTACTCGAATGGGGGCGATGGCTACACCTTC.

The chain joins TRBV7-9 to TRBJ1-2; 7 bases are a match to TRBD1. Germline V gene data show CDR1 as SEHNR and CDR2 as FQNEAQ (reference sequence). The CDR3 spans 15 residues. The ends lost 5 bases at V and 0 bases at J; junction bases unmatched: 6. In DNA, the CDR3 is TGTGCCAGCAGCCCCGACAGGGACCCTAACTATGGCTACACCTTC. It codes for CASSPDRDPNYGYTF.

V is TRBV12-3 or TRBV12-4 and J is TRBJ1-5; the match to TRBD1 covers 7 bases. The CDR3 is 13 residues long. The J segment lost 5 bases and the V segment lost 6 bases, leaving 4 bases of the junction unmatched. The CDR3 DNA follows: TGTGCCAGCAGGATAGGGGGCGATCAGCCCCAGCATTTT. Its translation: CASRIGGDQPQHF.

CDR3 sequence (DNA): TGTGCCAGCAGCTTAGCCGGGACAAGTAATTCACCCCTCCACTTT. This translates into CASSLAGTSNSPLHF. The rearrangement joins TRBV7-9 to TRBJ1-6, with a tentative D call TRBD1 (6 bases). Germline loops: CDR1 SEHNR, CDR2 FQNEAQ (reference sequence). The CDR3 has 15 residues. V lost 0 bases to trimming and J lost 6 bases, with 9 bases between them.

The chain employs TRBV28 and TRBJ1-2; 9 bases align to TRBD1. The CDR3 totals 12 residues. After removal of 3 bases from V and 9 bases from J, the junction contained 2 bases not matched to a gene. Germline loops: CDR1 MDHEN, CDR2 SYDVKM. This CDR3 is CASSFGQGRYTF. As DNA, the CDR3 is TGTGCCAGCAGTTTCGGACAGGGGCGCTACACCTTC.

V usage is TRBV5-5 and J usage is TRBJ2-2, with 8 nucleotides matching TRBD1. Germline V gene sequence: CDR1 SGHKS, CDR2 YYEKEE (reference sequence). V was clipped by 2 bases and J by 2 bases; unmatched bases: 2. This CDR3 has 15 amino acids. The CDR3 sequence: CASSFGTGNTGELFF. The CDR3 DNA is TGTGCCAGCAGCTTTGGGACAGGCAACACCGGGGAGCTGTTTTTT.

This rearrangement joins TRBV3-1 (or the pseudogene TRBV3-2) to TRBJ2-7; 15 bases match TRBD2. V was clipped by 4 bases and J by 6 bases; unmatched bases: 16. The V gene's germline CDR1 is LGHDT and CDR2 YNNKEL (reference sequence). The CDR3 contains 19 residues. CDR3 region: CASSPPPRGTSGRPPEQYF. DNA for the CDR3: TGTGCCAGCAGCCCACCCCCGCGCGGGACTAGCGGGAGGCCACCCGAGCAGTACTTC.